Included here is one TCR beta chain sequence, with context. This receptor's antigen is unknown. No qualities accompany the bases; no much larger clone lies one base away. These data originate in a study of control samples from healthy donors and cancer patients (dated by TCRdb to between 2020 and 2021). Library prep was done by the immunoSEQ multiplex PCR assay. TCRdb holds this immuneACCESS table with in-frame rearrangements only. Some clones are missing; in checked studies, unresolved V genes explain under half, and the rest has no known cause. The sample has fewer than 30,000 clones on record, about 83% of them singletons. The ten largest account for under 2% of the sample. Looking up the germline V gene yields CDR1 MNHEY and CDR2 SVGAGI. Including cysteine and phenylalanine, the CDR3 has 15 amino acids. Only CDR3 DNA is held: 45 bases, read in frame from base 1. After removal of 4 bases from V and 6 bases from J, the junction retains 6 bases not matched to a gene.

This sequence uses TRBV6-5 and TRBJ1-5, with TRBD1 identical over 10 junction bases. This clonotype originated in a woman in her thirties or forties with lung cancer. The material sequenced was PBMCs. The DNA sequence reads TGTGCCAGCAGTTTCGGACAGGGGGGACTTCAGCCCCAGCATTTT. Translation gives CASSFGQGGLQPQHF.